These 28 T cell receptor beta chains came from one sample sequenced in a study of PD-L1 blockade in urothelial cancer. Here immunoSEQ multiplex PCR was the method, and the copy in TCRdb shows in-frame clones only, minus some. Among 100,000 to 150,000 clones, around 84% were seen once, and the ten largest hold 3.2%. Described time point: pretreatment peripheral blood. The sequencing here drew on PBMCs, taken around atezolizumab (anti-PD-L1) treatment. The receptors come from a man aged 45-65 years with urothelial cancer.

CDR3 in amino acids: CASSQFNRAGQPQHF. The CDR3 DNA reads TGTGCCAGTAGCCAATTTAACAGGGCCGGCCAGCCCCAGCATTTT. V and J are TRBV19 and TRBJ1-5, with a tentative D call TRBD1 (6 bases). The germline V gene encodes CDR1 LNHDA and CDR2 SQIVND (reference sequence). Trimming left V 6 bases short and J 7 bases short, with 19 bases between. This CDR3 spans 15 amino acids.

The V and J genes are TRBV19 and TRBJ1-6; D unclear. The V end lost 3 bases, the J end lost 6 bases, and 12 bases lay between the germline ends. This CDR3 region has 15 residues. From germline, CDR1 is LNHDA and CDR2 SQIVND (reference sequence). CDR3 protein: CASSIWAAFNSPLHF. CDR3 DNA: TGTGCCAGTAGTATTTGGGCAGCCTTTAATTCACCCCTCCACTTT.

The chain couples TRBV4-1 to TRBJ2-3; 7 bases are a match to TRBD1. Germline CDR1 MGHRA, CDR2 YSYEKL. V was clipped by 4 bases and J by 6 bases; unmatched bases: 7. The CDR3 totals 14 residues. The CDR3 protein is CASSPFGTVDTQYF. The CDR3 DNA reads as TGCGCCAGCAGCCCCTTCGGGACAGTTGATACGCAGTATTTT.

The rearrangement joins TRBV30 to TRBJ2-7; 9 bases align to TRBD1. This CDR3 region has 14 residues. V gave up 3 bases and J gave up 4 bases; unmatched junction bases: 7. CDR1 is GTSNPN and CDR2 is SVGIG in the germline V gene (reference sequence). In DNA, the CDR3 is TGTGCCTGGAGATCAGGGACAGGGTCGTACGAGCAGTACTTC. Translating gives CAWRSGTGSYEQYF.

The chain uses TRBV5-1 and TRBJ1-1; possible D gene TRBD1, 6 bases. Per germline, CDR1 SGHRS and CDR2 YFSETQ. The CDR3 totals 15 residues. V lost 4 bases, J lost 1 base, and 14 bases lay in between. The CDR3 loop is CASSRLPGQNTEAFF. DNA for the CDR3: TGCGCCAGCAGCAGATTACCGGGACAGAACACTGAAGCTTTCTTT. Full variable domain (rest looked up from reference TRBV5-1 and TRBJ1-1): KAGVTQTPRYLIKTRGQQVTLSCSPISGHRSVSWYQQTPGQGLQFLFEYFSETQRNKGNFPGRFSGRQFSNSRSEMNVSTLELGDSALYLCASSRLPGQNTEAFFGQGTRLTVV.

The chain's CDR3 is CASSMPGGADRSNEQFF. In DNA, the CDR3 is TGTGCCAGTAGTATGCCCGGCGGAGCGGACCGATCCAATGAGCAGTTCTTC. The rearrangement uses TRBV19 and TRBJ2-1, with D possibly matching TRBD2 (5 bases). The CDR3 is 17 amino acids. The germline V gene encodes CDR1 LNHDA and CDR2 SQIVND (reference sequence). Deletions cut 3 bases from V and 6 bases from J, with 21 bases between.

This chain connects TRBV5-1 to TRBJ2-5; D unclear. Germline V gene data show CDR1 as SGHRS and CDR2 as YFSETQ. Trimming took 2 bases from V and 4 from J, leaving 9 bases between them. The CDR3 has 13 amino acids. The CDR3: CASSFGSSETQYF. CDR3 nucleotide sequence: TGCGCCAGCAGCTTTGGCTCCTCAGAGACCCAGTACTTC.

This chain joins TRBV4-1 and TRBJ1-3; 9 bases align to TRBD1. CDR3 length: 15 residues. Germline V CDR1 and CDR2: MGHRA, YSYEKL. V lost 3 bases, J lost 5 bases, and 5 bases stayed unmatched. This CDR3 reads CASSHRTGERNTIYF. As DNA, the CDR3 is TGCGCCAGCAGCCACAGGACAGGGGAGAGAAACACCATATATTTT.

The chain joins TRBV27 to TRBJ2-7; a possible D gene is TRBD2 (6 bases). V was clipped by 3 bases and J by 0 bases, with 9 bases between them. This CDR3 comprises 14 residues. CDR1 is MNHEY, CDR2 SMNVEV, per germline (reference sequence). The CDR3 here is CASSLLARSYEQYF. The CDR3 region has the DNA TGTGCCAGCAGTTTGCTAGCGCGCTCCTACGAGCAGTACTTC.

V gene TRBV27 combines with J gene TRBJ1-6; TRBD1 is a possible D gene (5 bases). Germline CDR1 and CDR2: MNHEY and SMNVEV (reference sequence). V was pared by 6 bases and J by 7 bases, with 16 bases between. This CDR3 region has 15 residues. The CDR3 DNA reads as TGTGCCAGCAGCCCATATCCCGGGGGGAATTCACCCCTCCACTTT. Translation: CASSPYPGGNSPLHF.

V gene TRBV11-2 combines with J gene TRBJ1-1; 10 positions match TRBD1. V lost 4 bases, J lost 1 base, and 3 bases stayed unmatched. CDR1 and CDR2 (germline): SGHAT, FQNNGV. The CDR3 consists of 15 residues. The DNA of the CDR3 is TGTGCCAGCAGCTCAAGGACAGGGGGGAACACTGAAGCTTTCTTT. This gives the protein CASSSRTGGNTEAFF.

The V and J genes are TRBV15 and TRBJ1-1, with unresolved D. V shed 1 base and J shed 2 bases, with 5 bases lying between them. Germline V gives CDR1 LNHNV, CDR2 YYDKDF (reference sequence). The CDR3 covers 13 residues. As DNA, the CDR3 is TGTGCCACCAGCAGAGGAGCAAACACTGAAGCTTTCTTT. This translates into CATSRGANTEAFF.

The genes are TRBV7-9 and TRBJ1-5; D remains ambiguous. The CDR3 length is 14 residues. Trimming left V 5 bases short and J 3 bases short, with 11 bases between. CDR1 is SEHNR, CDR2 FQNEAQ, per germline (reference sequence). The CDR3 nucleotides read TGTGCCAGCAGCCTCGACGGACTCAATCAGCCCCAGCATTTT. Its protein product is CASSLDGLNQPQHF.

This sequence joins TRBV5-4 and TRBJ2-3; 7 nucleotides line up with TRBD2. This CDR3 region has 16 residues. CDR1 and CDR2 from the germline V gene are SGHNT and YYREEE (reference sequence). V dropped 3 bases and J dropped 3; count of bases not matched to a gene: 10. The CDR3 protein is CASSSPAGLGTDTQYF. The CDR3 coding sequence is TGTGCCAGCAGCTCCCCGGCTGGACTAGGAACAGATACGCAGTATTTT.

The V and J genes are TRBV5-6 and TRBJ2-4, with a possible D match to TRBD1 (5 bases). V lost 2 bases to trimming and J lost 3 bases, with 21 bases between them. The CDR3 runs 18 residues. Looked up from germline, CDR1 is SGHDT and CDR2 is YYEEEE. The CDR3 DNA reads TGTGCCAGCAGCTTTAAGGGTGGGGCTCGGTCGGGCAAAAACATTCAGTACTTC. Protein sequence: CASSFKGGARSGKNIQYF.

On this clone: Other DNA sequences of this sample code for an identical CDR3. CDR3 DNA: TGTGCCAGCAGCCCGGGTGGCAATCAGCCCCAGCATTTT. It translates to CASSPGGNQPQHF. This chain links TRBV7-2 with TRBJ1-5; the D is unclear. The V and J ends lost 5 bases and 2 bases respectively, with 7 bases between them. Germline CDR1 is SGHTA and CDR2 is FQGNSA. This CDR3 has 13 residues.

CDR3 DNA: TGTGCCACCAGCAGAGGAGGCGGGGGCGCTTCGGGTCAGCCCCAGCATTTT. Its protein product is CATSRGGGGASGQPQHF. This rearrangement joins TRBV15 to TRBJ1-5; D might be TRBD1 (6 bases). CDR3 length equals 17 residues. The germline V gene encodes CDR1 LNHNV and CDR2 YYDKDF (reference sequence). The V end lost 1 base, the J end lost 6 bases, and 19 bases lay between the germline ends.

A note on this clone: The sample contains more than one DNA sequence encoding this CDR3. CDR3 bases: TGTGCCAGCAGTGGGGAAGCGGGAGCCGGGGAGCTGTTTTTT. This codes for CASSGEAGAGELFF. The chain couples TRBV6-4 to TRBJ2-2, with 8 bases that match TRBD2. CDR3 size: 14 residues. With 4 bases clipped from V and 6 bases from J, the junction kept 4 bases outside the gene matches. Per the germline V gene, CDR1 is MRHNA and CDR2 is SNTAGT.

The chain links TRBV18 to TRBJ2-1, with TRBD1 matching 9 bases. Germline lookup yields CDR1 KGHSH and CDR2 LQKENI. Trimming took 3 bases from V and 9 from J; bases not matched to a gene: 6. The CDR3 runs to 14 residues. As DNA, the CDR3 is TGTGCCAGCTCACCCGGGACAGGGCAAGGTGAGCAGTTCTTC. Its protein is CASSPGTGQGEQFF.

This sequence joins TRBV7-2 and TRBJ1-2; 7 bases are shared with TRBD1. Germline V gives CDR1 SGHTA, CDR2 FQGNSA. The CDR3 runs to 15 residues. The V gene end was trimmed by 2 bases and the J gene end by 1 base; junction bases not matched to a gene: 4. The chain's CDR3 is CASSLRTGDNYGYTF. Here the CDR3 DNA reads TGTGCCAGCAGCTTACGAACAGGGGATAACTATGGCTACACCTTC.

This chain links TRBV5-6 with TRBJ2-7, with 12 bases aligning to TRBD1. Trimming removed 7 bases from V and 4 bases from J; junction bases left unmatched: 6. This CDR3 comprises 14 residues. Germline loops: CDR1 SGHDT, CDR2 YYEEEE. CDR3 loop: CASGGTGGLYEQYF. The CDR3 DNA follows: TGTGCCAGCGGCGGGACAGGGGGCTTGTACGAGCAGTACTTC.

This chain connects TRBV6-5 to TRBJ2-3; D remains ambiguous. The germline V gene has CDR1 MNHEY and CDR2 SVGAGI. The CDR3 totals 15 residues. The ends were cut back, 0 bases at V and 3 bases at J, with 10 bases in the middle. The CDR3 reads CASSYSNLRTDTQYF. CDR3 DNA: TGTGCCAGCAGTTACTCGAACTTGAGGACAGATACGCAGTATTTT.

This clone was seen a few times. The chain uses TRBV19 and TRBJ1-5, with 11 positions matching TRBD1. V lost 4 bases and J lost 6; bases outside the gene matches: 5. The CDR3 sequence is 15 residues long. Germline CDR1 LNHDA, CDR2 SQIVND (reference sequence). The CDR3 loop reads CASSKDRGLSQPQHF. The CDR3 DNA sequence: TGTGCCAGTAGTAAGGACAGGGGGCTATCTCAGCCCCAGCATTTT. Looking up the rest from reference TRBV19 and TRBJ1-5 gives the full variable domain: DGGITQSPKYLFRKEGQNVTLSCEQNLNHDAMYWYRQDPGQGLRLIYYSQIVNDFQKGDIAEGYSVSREKKESFPLTVTSAQKNPTAFYLCASSKDRGLSQPQHFGDGTRLSIL.

V usage is TRBV18 and J usage is TRBJ2-1; perhaps TRBD2 as D (6 bases). V lost 3 bases, J lost 5 bases, and 11 bases lay in between. The germline V gene has CDR1 KGHSH and CDR2 LQKENI. There are 14 residues in the CDR3. The CDR3 reads CASSPSGRNNEQFF. CDR3 nucleotide sequence: TGTGCCAGCTCACCGAGTGGGAGGAACAATGAGCAGTTCTTC.

This sequence joins TRBV2 and TRBJ1-1; D is undetermined. The CDR3 loop spans 13 amino acids. Germline CDR1 and CDR2: SNHLY and FYNNEI. V was clipped by 8 bases and J by 1 base, with 11 bases between them. The CDR3 region is CASRWPQNTEAFF. CDR3 DNA sequence: TGTGCCAGCCGATGGCCACAGAACACTGAAGCTTTCTTT.

The J gene is TRBJ2-3, the V gene TRBV28; 10 bases fit TRBD1. Germline loops: CDR1 MDHEN, CDR2 SYDVKM. The trim removed 5 bases at V and 3 bases at J, leaving 2 bases unmatched. The CDR3 is 14 amino acids. This CDR3 reads CASSEGQGTDTQYF. CDR3 nucleotides: TGTGCCAGCAGTGAGGGACAGGGGACAGATACGCAGTATTTT.

The chain couples TRBV10-3 to TRBJ2-7, with 7 positions matching TRBD1. V was pared by 5 bases and J by 7 bases, with 17 bases of the junction left unmatched. This CDR3 has 16 amino acids. From germline, CDR1 is ENHRY and CDR2 SYGVKD. The chain's CDR3 is CAISPFTGVESWEQYF. The CDR3 region has the DNA TGTGCCATCAGTCCATTCACAGGGGTCGAGTCTTGGGAGCAGTACTTC.

V usage is TRBV23-1 and J usage is TRBJ2-1; D is undetermined. TRBV23-1 is annotated as an ORF whose role is uncertain. The CDR3 is made up of 13 amino acids. V gave up 4 bases and J gave up 3 bases, with 7 bases separating them. In DNA form, the CDR3 reads TGCGCCAGCAGTCCGAGATACTACAATGAGCAGTTCTTC. It specifies CASSPRYYNEQFF.